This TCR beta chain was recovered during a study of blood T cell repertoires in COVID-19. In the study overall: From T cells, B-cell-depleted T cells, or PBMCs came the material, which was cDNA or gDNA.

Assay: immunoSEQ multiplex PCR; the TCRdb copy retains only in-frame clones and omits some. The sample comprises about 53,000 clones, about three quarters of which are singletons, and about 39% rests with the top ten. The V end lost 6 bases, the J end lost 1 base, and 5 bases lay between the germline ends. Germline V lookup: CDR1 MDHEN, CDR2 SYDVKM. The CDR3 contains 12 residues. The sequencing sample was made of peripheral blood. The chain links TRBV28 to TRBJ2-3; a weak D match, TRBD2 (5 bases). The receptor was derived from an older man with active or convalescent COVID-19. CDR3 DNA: TGTGCCAGCAGGGAGGGCACAGATACGCAGTATTTT. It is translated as CASREGTDTQYF.